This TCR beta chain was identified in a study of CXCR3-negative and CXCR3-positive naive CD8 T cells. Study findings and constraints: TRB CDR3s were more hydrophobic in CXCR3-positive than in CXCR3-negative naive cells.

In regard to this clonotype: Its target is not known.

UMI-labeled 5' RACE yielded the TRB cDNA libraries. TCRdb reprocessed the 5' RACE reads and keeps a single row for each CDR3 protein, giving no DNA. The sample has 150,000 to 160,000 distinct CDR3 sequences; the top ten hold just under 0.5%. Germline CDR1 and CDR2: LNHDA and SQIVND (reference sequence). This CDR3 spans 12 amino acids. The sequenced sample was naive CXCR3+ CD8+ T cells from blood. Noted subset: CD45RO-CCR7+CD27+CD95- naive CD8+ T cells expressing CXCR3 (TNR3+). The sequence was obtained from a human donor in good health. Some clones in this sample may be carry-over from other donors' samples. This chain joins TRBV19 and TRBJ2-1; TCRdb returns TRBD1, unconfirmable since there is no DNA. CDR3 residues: CASAASGNEQFF.